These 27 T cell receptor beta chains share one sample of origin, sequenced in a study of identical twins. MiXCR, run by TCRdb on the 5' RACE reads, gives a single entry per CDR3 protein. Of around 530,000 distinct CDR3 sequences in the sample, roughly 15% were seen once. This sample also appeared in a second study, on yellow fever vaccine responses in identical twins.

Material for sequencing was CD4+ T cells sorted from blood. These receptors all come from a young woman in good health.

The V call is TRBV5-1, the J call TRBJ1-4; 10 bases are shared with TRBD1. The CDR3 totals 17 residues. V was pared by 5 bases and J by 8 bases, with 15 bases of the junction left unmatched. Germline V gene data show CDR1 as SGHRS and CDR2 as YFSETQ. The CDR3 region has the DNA TGCGCCAGCAGTTCCGGGACAGGGGACTATTCCGGCGAAAAACTGTTTTTT. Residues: CASSSGTGDYSGEKLFF.

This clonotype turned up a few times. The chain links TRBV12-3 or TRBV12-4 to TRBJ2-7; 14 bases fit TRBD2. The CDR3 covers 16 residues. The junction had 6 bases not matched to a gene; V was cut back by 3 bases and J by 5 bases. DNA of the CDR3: TGTGCCAGCAGTTTCTTGGGACTAGCGGGAGACCACGAGCAGTACTTC. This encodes CASSFLGLAGDHEQYF.

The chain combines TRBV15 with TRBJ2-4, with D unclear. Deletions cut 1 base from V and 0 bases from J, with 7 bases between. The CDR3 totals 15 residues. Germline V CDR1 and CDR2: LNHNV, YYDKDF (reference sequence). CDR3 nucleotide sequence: TGTGCCACCAGCAGAGTACACCAAGCCAAAAACATTCAGTACTTC. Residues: CATSRVHQAKNIQYF.

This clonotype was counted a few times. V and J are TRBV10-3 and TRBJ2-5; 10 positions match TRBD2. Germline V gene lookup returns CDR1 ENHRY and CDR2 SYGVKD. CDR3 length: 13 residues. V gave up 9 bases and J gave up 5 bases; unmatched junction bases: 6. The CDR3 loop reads CAISGGLMETQYF. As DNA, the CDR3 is TGTGCCATTAGCGGGGGGCTGATGGAGACCCAGTACTTC.

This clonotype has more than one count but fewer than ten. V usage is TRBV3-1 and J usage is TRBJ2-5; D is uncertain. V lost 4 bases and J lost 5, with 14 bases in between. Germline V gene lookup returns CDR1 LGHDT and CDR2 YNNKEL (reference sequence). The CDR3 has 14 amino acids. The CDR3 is CASSPEPLQETQYF. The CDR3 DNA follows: TGTGCCAGCAGCCCAGAACCACTACAGGAGACCCAGTACTTC.

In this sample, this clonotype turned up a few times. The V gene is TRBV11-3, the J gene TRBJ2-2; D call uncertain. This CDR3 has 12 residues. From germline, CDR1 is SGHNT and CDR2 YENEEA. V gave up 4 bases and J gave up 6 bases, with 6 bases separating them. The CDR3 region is CASSYIPGELFF. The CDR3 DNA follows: TGTGCCAGCAGCTACATCCCCGGGGAGCTGTTTTTT.

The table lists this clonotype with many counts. This CDR3 is CASSPFQNTEAFF. In DNA form, the CDR3 reads TGTGCCAGTAGTCCATTTCAGAACACTGAAGCTTTCTTT. This chain joins TRBV19 and TRBJ1-1; D is undetermined. The germline V and J ends were trimmed by 5 bases and 1 base, with 8 bases remaining between them. Germline loops: CDR1 LNHDA, CDR2 SQIVND (reference sequence). CDR3 length: 13 residues.

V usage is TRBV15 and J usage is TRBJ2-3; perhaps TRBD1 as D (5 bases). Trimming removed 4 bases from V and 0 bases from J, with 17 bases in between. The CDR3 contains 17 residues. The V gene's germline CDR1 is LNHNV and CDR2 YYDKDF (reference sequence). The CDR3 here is CATSTLRQLASTDTQYF. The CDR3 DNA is TGTGCCACCAGCACCCTAAGACAGTTAGCTAGCACAGATACGCAGTATTTT.

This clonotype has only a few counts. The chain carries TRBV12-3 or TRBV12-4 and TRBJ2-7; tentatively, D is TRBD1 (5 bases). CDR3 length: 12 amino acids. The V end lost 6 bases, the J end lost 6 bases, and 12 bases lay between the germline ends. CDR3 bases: TGTGCCAGCAGCCAGGGTTTCGGCGAGCAGTACGTC. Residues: CASSQGFGEQYV.

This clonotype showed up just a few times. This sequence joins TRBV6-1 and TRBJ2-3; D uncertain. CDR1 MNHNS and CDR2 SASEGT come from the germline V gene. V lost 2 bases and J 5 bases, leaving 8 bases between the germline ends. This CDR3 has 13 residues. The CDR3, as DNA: TGTGCCAGCAGTGAATTGGTCGAAGATACGCAGTATTTT. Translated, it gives CASSELVEDTQYF.

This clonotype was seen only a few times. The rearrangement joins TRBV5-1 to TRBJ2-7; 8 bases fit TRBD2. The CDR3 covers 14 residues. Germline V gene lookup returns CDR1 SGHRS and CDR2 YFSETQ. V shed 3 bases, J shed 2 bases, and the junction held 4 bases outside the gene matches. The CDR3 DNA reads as TGCGCCAGCAGCTCTGGGACTAGAGCCTACGAGCAGTACTTC. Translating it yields CASSSGTRAYEQYF.

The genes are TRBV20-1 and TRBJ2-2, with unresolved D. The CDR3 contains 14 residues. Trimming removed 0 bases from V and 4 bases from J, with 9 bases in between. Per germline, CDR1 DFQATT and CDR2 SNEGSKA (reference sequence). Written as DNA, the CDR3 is TGCAGTGCTAGAGAAGGGTCGGGCACCGGGGAGCTGTTTTTT. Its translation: CSAREGSGTGELFF.

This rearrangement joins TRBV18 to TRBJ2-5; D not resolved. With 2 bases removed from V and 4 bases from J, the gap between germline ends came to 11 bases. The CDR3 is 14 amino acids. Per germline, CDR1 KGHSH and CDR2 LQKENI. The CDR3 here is CASSPYSPPETQYF. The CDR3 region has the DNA TGTGCCAGCTCACCATACTCACCTCCAGAGACCCAGTACTTC.

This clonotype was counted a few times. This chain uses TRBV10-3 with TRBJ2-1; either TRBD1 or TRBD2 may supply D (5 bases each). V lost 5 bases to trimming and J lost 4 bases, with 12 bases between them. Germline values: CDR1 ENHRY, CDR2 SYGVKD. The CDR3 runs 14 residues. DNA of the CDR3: TGTGCCATCAGTCACGGGGCCACGTACAATGAGCAGTTCTTC. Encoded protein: CAISHGATYNEQFF.

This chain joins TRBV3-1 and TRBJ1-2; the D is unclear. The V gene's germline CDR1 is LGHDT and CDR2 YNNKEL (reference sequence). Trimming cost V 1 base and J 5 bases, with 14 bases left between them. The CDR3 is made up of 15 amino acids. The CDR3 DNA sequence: TGTGCCAGCAGCCAAGTCGGAGGACGAGAATATGGCTACACCTTC. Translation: CASSQVGGREYGYTF. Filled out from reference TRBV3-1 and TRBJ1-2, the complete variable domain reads DTAVSQTPKYLVTQMGNDKSIKCEQNLGHDTMYWYKQDSKKFLKIMFSYNNKELIINETVPNRFSPKSPDKAHLNLHINSLELGDSAVYFCASSQVGGREYGYTFGSGTRLTVV.

In DNA, the CDR3 is TGTGCCATCAGTGAGTTCGGGGTAGCCCAGTACTTC. Protein product: CAISEFGVAQYF. The chain recombines TRBV10-3 with TRBJ2-5; the D gene is possibly TRBD2 (5 bases). The CDR3 sequence is 12 residues long. Germline values: CDR1 ENHRY, CDR2 SYGVKD. Trimming took 1 base from V and 9 from J, leaving 9 bases between them.

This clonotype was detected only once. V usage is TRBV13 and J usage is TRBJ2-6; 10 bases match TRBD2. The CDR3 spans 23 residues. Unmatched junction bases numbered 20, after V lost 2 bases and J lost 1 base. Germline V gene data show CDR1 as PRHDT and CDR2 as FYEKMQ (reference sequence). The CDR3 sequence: CASSLSTLAGALPELSGANVLTF. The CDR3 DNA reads TGTGCCAGCAGCTTAAGTACGCTAGCGGGAGCGCTTCCGGAGTTATCTGGGGCCAACGTCCTGACTTTC. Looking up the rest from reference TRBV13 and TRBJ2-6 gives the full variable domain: AAGVIQSPRHLIKEKRETATLKCYPIPRHDTVYWYQQGPGQDPQFLISFYEKMQSDKGSIPDRFSAQQFSDYHSELNMSSLELGDSALYFCASSLSTLAGALPELSGANVLTFGAGSRLTVL.

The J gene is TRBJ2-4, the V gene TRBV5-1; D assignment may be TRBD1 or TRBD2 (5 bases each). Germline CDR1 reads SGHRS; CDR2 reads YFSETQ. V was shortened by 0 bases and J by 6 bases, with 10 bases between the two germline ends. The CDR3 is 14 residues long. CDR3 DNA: TGCGCCAGCAGCTTGGGAGGGGATGTAAACATTCAGTACTTC. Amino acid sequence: CASSLGGDVNIQYF.

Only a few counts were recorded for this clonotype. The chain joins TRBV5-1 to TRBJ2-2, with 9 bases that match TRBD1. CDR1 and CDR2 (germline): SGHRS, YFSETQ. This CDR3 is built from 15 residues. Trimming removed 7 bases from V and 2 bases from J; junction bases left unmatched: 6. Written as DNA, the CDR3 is TGCGCCAGCCGGGACAGGGTCGCAAACACCGGGGAGCTGTTTTTT. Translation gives CASRDRVANTGELFF.

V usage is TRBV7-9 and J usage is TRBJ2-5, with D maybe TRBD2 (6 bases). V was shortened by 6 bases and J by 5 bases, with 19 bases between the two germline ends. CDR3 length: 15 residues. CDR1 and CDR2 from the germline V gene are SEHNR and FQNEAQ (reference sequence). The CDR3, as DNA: TGTGCCAGCAGTTCAAGGGACTTTTTGGGGGAGACCCAGTACTTC. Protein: CASSSRDFLGETQYF. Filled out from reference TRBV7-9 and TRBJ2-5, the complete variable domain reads DTGVSQNPRHKITKRGQNVTFRCDPISEHNRLYWYRQTLGQGPEFLTYFQNEAQLEKSRLLSDRFSAERPKGSFSTLEIQRTEQGDSAMYLCASSSRDFLGETQYFGPGTRLLVL.

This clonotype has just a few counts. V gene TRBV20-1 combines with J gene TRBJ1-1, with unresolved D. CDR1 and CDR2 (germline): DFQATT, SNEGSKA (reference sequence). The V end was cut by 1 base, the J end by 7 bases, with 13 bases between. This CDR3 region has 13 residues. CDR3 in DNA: TGCAGTGCTAGAGGGCAGAAGTCGTTTGAAGCTTTCTTT. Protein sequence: CSARGQKSFEAFF.

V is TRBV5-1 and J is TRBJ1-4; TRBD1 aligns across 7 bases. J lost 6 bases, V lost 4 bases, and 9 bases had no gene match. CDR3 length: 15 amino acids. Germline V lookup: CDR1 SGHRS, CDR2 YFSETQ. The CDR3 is CASSADGQAYEKLFF. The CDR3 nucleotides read TGCGCCAGCAGCGCCGACGGACAGGCTTATGAAAAACTGTTTTTT. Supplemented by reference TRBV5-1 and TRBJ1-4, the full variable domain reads KAGVTQTPRYLIKTRGQQVTLSCSPISGHRSVSWYQQTPGQGLQFLFEYFSETQRNKGNFPGRFSGRQFSNSRSEMNVSTLELGDSALYLCASSADGQAYEKLFFGSGTQLSVL.

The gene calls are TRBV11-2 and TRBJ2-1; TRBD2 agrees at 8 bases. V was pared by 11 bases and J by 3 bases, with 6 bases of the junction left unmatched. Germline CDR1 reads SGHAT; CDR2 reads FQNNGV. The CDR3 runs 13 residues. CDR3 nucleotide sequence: TGTGCCTCTCGGCGGGAGGACTACAATGAGCAGTTCTTC. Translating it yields CASRREDYNEQFF.

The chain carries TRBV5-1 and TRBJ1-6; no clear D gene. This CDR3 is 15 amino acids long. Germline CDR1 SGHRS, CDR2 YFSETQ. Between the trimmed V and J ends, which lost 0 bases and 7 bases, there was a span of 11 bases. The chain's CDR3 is CASSLVPGSNSPLHF. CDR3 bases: TGCGCCAGCAGCTTGGTGCCTGGGTCCAATTCACCCCTCCACTTT.

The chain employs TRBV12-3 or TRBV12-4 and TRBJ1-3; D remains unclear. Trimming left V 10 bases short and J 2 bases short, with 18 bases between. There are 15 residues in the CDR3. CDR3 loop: CATLSGNGAGNTIYF. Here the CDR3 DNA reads TGTGCCACCCTTAGTGGCAATGGGGCTGGAAACACCATATATTTT.

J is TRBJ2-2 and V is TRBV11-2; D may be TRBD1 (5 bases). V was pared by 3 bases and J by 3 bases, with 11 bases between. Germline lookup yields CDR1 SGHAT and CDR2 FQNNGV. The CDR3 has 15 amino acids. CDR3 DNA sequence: TGTGCCAGCAGCTTCACGGACATATACACCGGGGAGCTGTTTTTT. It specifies CASSFTDIYTGELFF.

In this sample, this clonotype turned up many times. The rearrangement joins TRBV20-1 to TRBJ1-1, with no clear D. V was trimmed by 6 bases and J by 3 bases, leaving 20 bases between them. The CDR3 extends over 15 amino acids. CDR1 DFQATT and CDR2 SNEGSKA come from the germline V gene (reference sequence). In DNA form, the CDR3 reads TGCAGTGCGCTTGGGGTAACCTACCAAGACACTGAAGCTTTCTTT. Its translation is CSALGVTYQDTEAFF.